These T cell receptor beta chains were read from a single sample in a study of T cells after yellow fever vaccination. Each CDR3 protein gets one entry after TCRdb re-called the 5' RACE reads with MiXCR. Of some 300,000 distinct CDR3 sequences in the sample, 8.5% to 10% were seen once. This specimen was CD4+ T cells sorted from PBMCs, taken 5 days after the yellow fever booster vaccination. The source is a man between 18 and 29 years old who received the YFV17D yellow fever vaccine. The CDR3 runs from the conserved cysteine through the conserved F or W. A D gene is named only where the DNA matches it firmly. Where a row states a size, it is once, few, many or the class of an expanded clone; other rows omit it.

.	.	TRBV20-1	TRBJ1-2	CSARDRGKIGYTF	TGCAGTGCTAGAGATCGAGGGAAAATCGGCTACACCTTC
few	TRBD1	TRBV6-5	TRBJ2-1	CASSSGTGVSYNEQFF	TGTGCCAGCAGTTCCGGGACAGGGGTTTCCTACAATGAGCAGTTCTTC
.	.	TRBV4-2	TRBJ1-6	CASSQDMQYNSPLHF	TGTGCCAGCAGCCAAGACATGCAGTATAATTCACCCCTCCACTTT
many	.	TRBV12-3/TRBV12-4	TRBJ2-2	CASTPNTGELFF	TGTGCCAGCACCCCCAACACCGGGGAGCTGTTTTTT
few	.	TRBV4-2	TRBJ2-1	CASSPVQRSSYNEQFF	TGTGCCAGCAGCCCCGTCCAGCGGAGCTCCTACAATGAGCAGTTCTTC
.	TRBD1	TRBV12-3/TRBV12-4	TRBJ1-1	CASRRGDREGEAFF	TGTGCCAGCAGAAGAGGGGACAGGGAAGGCGAGGCTTTCTTT
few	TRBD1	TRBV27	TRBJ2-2	CASSSWTGRTGELFF	TGTGCCAGCAGTTCCTGGACAGGGCGCACCGGGGAGCTGTTTTTT
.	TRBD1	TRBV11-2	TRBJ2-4	CASSLRQGIENIQYF	TGTGCCAGCAGCCTACGACAGGGGATTGAAAACATTCAGTACTTC
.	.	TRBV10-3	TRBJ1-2	CAISERGDGYTF	TGTGCCATCAGTGAAAGGGGGGATGGCTACACCTTC
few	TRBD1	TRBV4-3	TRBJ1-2	CASSRLGTGNPHGYTF	TGCGCCAGCAGCCGACTAGGGACAGGGAACCCTCATGGCTACACCTTC
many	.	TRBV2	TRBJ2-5	CAGAGQTYQETQYF	TGTGCCGGCGCAGGGCAGACCTACCAAGAGACCCAGTACTTC
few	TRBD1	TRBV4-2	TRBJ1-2	CASTDRDYGYTF	TGTGCCAGCACTGACAGGGATTATGGCTACACCTTC
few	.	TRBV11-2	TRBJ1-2	CASSLEGRGDYTF	TGTGCCAGCAGCTTAGAAGGCAGGGGAGACTACACCTTC
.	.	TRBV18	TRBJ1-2	CASSSPQLTAREIYGYTF	TGTGCCAGCTCATCGCCGCAACTTACCGCCAGGGAAATCTATGGCTACACCTTC
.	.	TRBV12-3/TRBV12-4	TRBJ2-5	CASRRQPPQETQYF	TGTGCCAGCAGGAGACAGCCTCCCCAAGAGACCCAGTACTTC
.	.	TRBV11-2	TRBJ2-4	CASSPLQGPRNIQYF	TGTGCCAGCAGCCCCCTACAGGGTCCGAGGAACATTCAGTACTTC
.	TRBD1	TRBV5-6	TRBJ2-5	CASSLQGAWETQYF	TGTGCCAGCAGTCTGCAGGGGGCATGGGAGACCCAGTACTTC
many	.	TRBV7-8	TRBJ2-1	CASREESGWYSYNEQFF	TGTGCCAGCAGGGAAGAGTCGGGGTGGTATTCCTACAATGAGCAGTTCTTC
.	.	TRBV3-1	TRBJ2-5	CASSTRPAPETQYF	TGTGCCAGCAGCACCCGGCCCGCCCCAGAGACCCAGTACTTC
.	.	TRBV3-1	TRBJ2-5	CASSQEVGETQYF	TGTGCCAGCAGCCAAGAGGTCGGTGAGACCCAGTACTTC
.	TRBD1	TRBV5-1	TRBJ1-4	CASSYGQENEKLFF	TGCGCCAGCAGCTACGGACAGGAAAATGAAAAACTGTTTTTT
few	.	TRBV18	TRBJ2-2	CASSPRQIGELFF	TGTGCCAGCTCACCACGTCAAATCGGGGAGCTGTTTTTT
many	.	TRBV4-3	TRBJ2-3	CASSRAPGIADTQYF	TGCGCCAGCAGCCGGGCCCCGGGGATCGCAGATACGCAGTATTTT
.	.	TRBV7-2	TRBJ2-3	CASSPTPSDTQYF	TGTGCCAGCAGCCCTACTCCCTCGGATACGCAGTATTTT
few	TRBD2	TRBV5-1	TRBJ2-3	CASSLKLAGGTDTQYF	TGCGCCAGCAGCCTAAAACTAGCGGGGGGCACAGATACGCAGTATTTT
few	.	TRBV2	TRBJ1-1	CASSVRKGTNTEAFF	TGTGCCAGCAGTGTACGAAAAGGAACGAACACTGAAGCTTTCTTT